The source of this T cell receptor beta chain is a study of cytomegalovirus exposure and HLA in healthy donors. Findings and caveats of the study: Presence/absence analysis assumed near-uniform sequencing depth across donors.

As for this clone: Antigen unknown.

The PCR had 60 Vbeta and 13 Jbeta primers. Data came from immunoSEQ multiplex PCR; TCRdb stores just in-frame clones and leaves some out. The table lists around 96,000 clones, roughly 80% of them singletons. Germline CDR1 and CDR2: SGHVS and FQNEAQ. This CDR3 comprises 15 residues. The V gene lost 1 base and the J gene lost 2 bases, with 12 bases spanning the gap. The chain joins TRBV7-8 to TRBJ2-7; D is unresolved. The receptor's source is a man aged 25-45 years in good health and CMV-seropositive. Sequenced: PBMCs. The CDR3 DNA sequence: TGTGCCAGCAGCTTAGGGTTCTATAGAGCCTACGAGCAGTACTTC. Its protein product is CASSLGFYRAYEQYF.